The present T cell receptor beta chain was sequenced within a study of vaccination effects on CD4 cells after COVID-19. Whole-study context: Specimens were obtained from a couple of convalescent patients 16 days and one week prior to vaccination.

The CDR3 length is 14 residues. The germline V gene has CDR1 KGHSH and CDR2 LQKENI. Trimming removed 1 base at V and 1 base at J, with 8 bases between. The ViraFEST assay expanded antigen-specific CD4+ T cells with viral peptide pools before sequencing. Cells that had been cultured for approximately eleven days were the source of isolated CD4+ T cells. By PCR, the person was confirmed to have had SARS-CoV-2 infection between March and December 2020. As to this clone: Its specificity is unknown.

TCRdb's table, derived via immunoSEQ multiplex PCR, lists solely in-frame clones and lacks some. The sample includes tens of thousands of clones, about 81% of them seen just once. This TCR derives from a human donor who had a prior SARS-CoV-2 infection. This specimen consisted of CD4+ T cells from PBMCs cultured with a peptide pool, obtained before COVID-19 vaccination. The V call is TRBV18, the J call TRBJ2-7; no reliable D call. CDR3 DNA: TGTGCCAGCTCACCACTCACCGAATCCTACGAGCAGTACTTC. Protein product: CASSPLTESYEQYF.